These T cell receptor beta chains were read from a single sample in a study of breast tumors, draining lymph nodes, adjacent tissues. TCRdb fed the multiplex PCR reads into MiXCR, producing one record per CDR3 protein. In the table there are approximately 250,000 distinct CDR3 sequences, under 40% of which are singletons. The sequenced sample was axillary lymph node tissue. The receptors were gathered from a female donor with breast cancer. Some clones in this sample may be carry-over from other donors' samples. CDR3s include the opening cysteine and the closing phenylalanine or tryptophan. Each record gives: V gene, D gene, clone size, J gene, CDR3 protein, CDR3 DNA. The D gene is left open where the match is weak. Expanded clones get a size class; other rows say once, few or many, or leave the size out.

TRBV25-1	TRBD1	-	TRBJ2-1	CASSGTGQMYNEQFF	TGTGCCAGCAGTGGGACGGGACAGATGTACAATGAGCAGTTCTTC
TRBV7-2	TRBD1	-	TRBJ1-2	CASGSRTGVNYGYPF	TGTGCCAGCGGCTCGCGGACAGGAGTAAACTATGGCTACCCCTTC
TRBV5-1	TRBD1	once	TRBJ1-1	CASSFGDRGVGTEAFF	TGCGCCAGCAGCTTCGGGGACAGGGGAGTTGGGACTGAAGCTTTCTTT
TRBV24-1	TRBD2	-	TRBJ2-1	CATAGRIDEQFF	TGTGCCACCGCCGGGAGGATTGATGAGCAGTTCTTC
TRBV20-1	-	few	TRBJ2-1	CSASLALRSTEQFF	TGCAGTGCTAGCCTAGCCCTGCGAAGTACTGAGCAGTTCTTC
TRBV7-8	-	medium-sized	TRBJ2-3	CASSLEPGRDTQYF	TGTGCCAGCAGCTTAGAACCAGGGCGGGATACGCAGTATTTT
TRBV4-1	-	many	TRBJ2-7	CASSQDAHEQYF	TGCGCCAGCAGCCAAGATGCCCACGAGCAGTACTTC
TRBV6-4	TRBD2	many	TRBJ2-5	CASSDSMRGAGETQYF	TGTGCCAGCAGTGACTCGATGCGGGGGGCCGGGGAGACCCAGTACTTC
TRBV20-1	-	-	TRBJ2-2	CSGSGSGELFF	TGCAGTGGTTCGGGTTCCGGGGAGCTGTTTTTT
TRBV2	-	many	TRBJ2-1	CASALGFVDNEQFF	TGTGCCAGCGCCCTTGGGTTTGTGGACAATGAGCAGTTCTTC
TRBV29-1	-	few	TRBJ1-1	CSVPSFGTEAFF	TGCAGCGTTCCGAGTTTTGGCACTGAAGCTTTCTTT
TRBV24-1	TRBD1	-	TRBJ1-5	CATSAGGSRPQHF	TGTGCCACCAGTGCAGGGGGCTCTCGGCCCCAGCATTTT
TRBV6-5	TRBD1	few	TRBJ2-1	CASSPPGQGAYEQFF	TGTGCCAGCAGTCCACCGGGACAGGGGGCGTATGAGCAGTTCTTC
TRBV3-1	-	-	TRBJ2-1	CASSLRSPSPYNEQFF	TGTGCCAGCAGCCTTCGTTCGCCCAGTCCCTACAATGAGCAGTTCTTC
TRBV25-1	-	many	TRBJ2-5	CASSNLETQYF	TGTGCCAGCAGTAACCTGGAGACCCAGTACTTC
TRBV7-3	-	many	TRBJ2-1	CASSSTGNYNEQFF	TGTGCCAGCAGCTCCACCGGGAATTACAATGAGCAGTTCTTC
TRBV2	TRBD2	many	TRBJ2-3	CASSEISVSFGGRAGDTQYF	TGTGCCAGCAGTGAAATATCGGTTTCTTTCGGCGGGAGGGCCGGCGATACGCAGTATTTT
TRBV6-5	-	-	TRBJ2-3	CASSHSDSGDTQYF	TGTGCCAGCAGTCACTCGGATTCGGGGGATACGCAGTATTTT
TRBV6-5	TRBD2	-	TRBJ2-3	CASRLAVSSTDTQYF	TGTGCCAGCCGACTAGCGGTATCTAGCACAGATACGCAGTATTTT
TRBV7-8	-	many	TRBJ1-2	CASSHPLGDYTF	TGTGCCAGCAGCCATCCCCTGGGTGACTACACCTTC
TRBV7-9	-	many	TRBJ2-1	CALGLAGGYEQFF	TGTGCCCTGGGGCTAGCAGGGGGGTATGAGCAGTTCTTC
TRBV7-3	-	many	TRBJ2-5	CASSPQGYETQYF	TGTGCCAGCAGCCCCCAGGGATATGAGACCCAGTACTTC
TRBV5-1	-	many	TRBJ2-1	CASSLVGPTNEQFF	TGCGCCAGCAGCTTGGTGGGGCCAACCAATGAGCAGTTCTTC
TRBV5-1	TRBD1	many	TRBJ1-6	CASSLRQGNSPLHF	TGCGCCAGCAGCTTAAGACAGGGAAATTCACCCCTCCACTTT
TRBV10-3	TRBD1	many	TRBJ1-3	CAMGQGFGNTIYF	TGTGCCATGGGACAGGGGTTTGGAAACACCATATATTTT
TRBV6-1	TRBD1	once	TRBJ1-2	CAITTRQGPRYTF	TGTGCCATCACCACCCGACAGGGGCCGCGCTACACCTTC
TRBV28	TRBD1	many	TRBJ1-2	CASSRDRGNYGYTF	TGTGCCAGCAGTCGAGACAGGGGAAACTATGGCTACACCTTC
TRBV6-2/TRBV6-3	-	many	TRBJ1-2	CASRFYRTTNYGYTF	TGTGCCAGCAGATTTTACAGAACTACTAACTATGGCTACACCTTC
TRBV20-1	TRBD2	-	TRBJ2-7	CSASGTSGRAWEQYF	TGCAGTGCTTCCGGGACTAGCGGGAGGGCCTGGGAGCAGTACTTC
TRBV15	-	many	TRBJ2-7	CATSRGQALGEQYF	TGTGCCACCAGCAGGGGACAAGCTCTCGGCGAGCAGTACTTC
TRBV19	TRBD2	many	TRBJ2-1	CASSNQLAGGLYNEQFF	TGTGCCAGTAGTAACCAACTAGCGGGGGGGCTTTACAATGAGCAGTTCTTC
TRBV2	TRBD1	-	TRBJ1-5	CASSPFRDRNQPQHF	TGTGCCAGCAGCCCCTTCCGGGACAGGAATCAGCCCCAGCATTTT
TRBV9	-	many	TRBJ1-6	CASSVGTGHNSPLHF	TGTGCCAGCAGCGTAGGAACAGGACATAATTCACCCCTCCACTTT
TRBV6-1	-	-	TRBJ2-2	CASSPGRTGELFF	TGTGCCAGCAGCCCCGGGAGAACCGGGGAGCTGTTTTTT
TRBV11-2	-	few	TRBJ2-7	CASSLGWGTSYEQYF	TGTGCCAGCAGCTTAGGTTGGGGGACCTCCTACGAGCAGTACTTC
TRBV20-1	TRBD2	few	TRBJ2-2	CSARDQAGWTTGELFF	TGCAGTGCTAGAGATCAAGCGGGATGGACCACCGGGGAGCTGTTTTTT
TRBV20-1	TRBD1	-	TRBJ2-1	CSALDGIGGAEQFF	TGCAGTGCCCTTGACGGGATAGGGGGCGCTGAGCAGTTCTTC
TRBV7-8	TRBD2	many	TRBJ2-7	CASSLALAGAIHYEQYF	TGTGCCAGCAGCTTAGCACTAGCGGGAGCGATACACTACGAGCAGTACTTC
TRBV7-3	-	-	TRBJ1-1	CASSVERNTEAFF	TGTGCCAGCAGCGTTGAGAGGAACACTGAAGCTTTCTTT
TRBV10-3	-	medium-sized	TRBJ2-1	CAISEADNEQFF	TGTGCCATCAGTGAAGCGGACAATGAGCAGTTCTTC
TRBV3-1	-	-	TRBJ2-2	CASSHFDPMGTGELFF	TGTGCCAGCAGCCATTTCGACCCCATGGGCACCGGGGAGCTGTTTTTT
TRBV19	TRBD1	once	TRBJ2-1	CASSIGWDRGNEQFF	TGTGCCAGTAGTATAGGGTGGGACAGGGGCAATGAGCAGTTCTTC